The sample holds a few counts of the clone carrying this T cell receptor (beta chain). Its antigen is not identified. CDR1 MNHEY and CDR2 SVGAGI come from the germline V gene. The CDR3 loop spans 15 amino acids. V lost 0 bases to trimming and J lost 2 bases, with 9 bases between them. The sample is drawn from a study of T cell repertoires in cytomegalovirus infection. TCRdb used MiXCR to reprocess the reads, holding one entry per CDR3 protein. The data hold about 280,000 distinct CDR3 sequences, with about 20% observed a single time. The TCR was taken from a human donor in good health (CMV status not recorded). Some clones in this sample may be carry-over from other donors' samples. This sequence joins TRBV6-5 and TRBJ2-3, with D perhaps TRBD2 (5 bases). The material was cultured PBMCs, obtained from culture after CMV antigen stimulation. The CDR3 sequence is CASSYSGDPTDTQYF. In nucleotides, the CDR3 is TGTGCCAGCAGTTACTCGGGAGACCCCACAGATACGCAGTATTTT.